The TCR beta chain under discussion was sequenced for a study of blood T cell repertoires in COVID-19. Whole-study context: COVID-19 samples collected from the United States, Italy and Spain covered acute and convalescent phases. Nucleic acid was either cDNA or gDNA, and it came from T cells, B-cell-depleted T cells, or PBMCs.

As originally analysed: Nucleated cell number was recorded as an estimate derived from reference gene primer amplification. The data were produced by immunoSEQ multiplex PCR, yet TCRdb's version contains in-frame clones alone and is incomplete. V, J and clone size reflect that table, while D and trimming were determined from the DNA. The repertoire holds around 200,000 clones, with about 86% as singletons. Trimming took 3 bases from V and 10 from J; bases not matched to a gene: 20. The V gene's germline CDR1 is SGHVS and CDR2 FQNEAQ. The CDR3 is made up of 17 amino acids. This receptor was taken from a man aged 70 or older with active or convalescent COVID-19. V is TRBV7-8 and J is TRBJ1-2, with 7 positions matching TRBD1. What was sequenced was peripheral blood. CDR3 sequence: CASSLSIRPGGRDAYTF. CDR3 DNA: TGTGCCAGCAGCTTGTCCATTAGGCCAGGGGGTCGGGATGCCTACACCTTC.